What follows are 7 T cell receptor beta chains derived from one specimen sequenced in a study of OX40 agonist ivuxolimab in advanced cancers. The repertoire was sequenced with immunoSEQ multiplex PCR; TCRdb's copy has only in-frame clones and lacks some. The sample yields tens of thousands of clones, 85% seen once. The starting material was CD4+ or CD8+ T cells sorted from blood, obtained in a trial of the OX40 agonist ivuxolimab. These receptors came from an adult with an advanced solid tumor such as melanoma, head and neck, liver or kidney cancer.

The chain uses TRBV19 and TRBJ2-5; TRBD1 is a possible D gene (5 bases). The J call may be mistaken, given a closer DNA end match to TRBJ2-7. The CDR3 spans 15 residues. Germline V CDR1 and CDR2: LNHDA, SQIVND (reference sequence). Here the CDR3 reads CASSTQGDGSYEQYF. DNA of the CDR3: TGTGCCAGTAGTACCCAGGGTGATGGGTCCTACGAGCAGTACTTC.

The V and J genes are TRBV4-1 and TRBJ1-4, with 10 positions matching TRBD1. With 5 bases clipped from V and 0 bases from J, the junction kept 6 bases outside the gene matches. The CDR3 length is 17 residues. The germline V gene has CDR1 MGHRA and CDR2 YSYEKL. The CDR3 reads CASSTGTGASTNEKLFF. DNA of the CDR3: TGCGCCAGCAGCACCGGGACAGGGGCCTCAACTAATGAAAAACTGTTTTTT.

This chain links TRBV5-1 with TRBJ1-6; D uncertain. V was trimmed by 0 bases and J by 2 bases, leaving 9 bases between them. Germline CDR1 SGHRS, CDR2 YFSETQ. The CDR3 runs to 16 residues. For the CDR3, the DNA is TGCGCCAGCAGCTTGGGGGCGCGTACCTATAATTCACCCCTCCACTTT. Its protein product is CASSLGARTYNSPLHF.

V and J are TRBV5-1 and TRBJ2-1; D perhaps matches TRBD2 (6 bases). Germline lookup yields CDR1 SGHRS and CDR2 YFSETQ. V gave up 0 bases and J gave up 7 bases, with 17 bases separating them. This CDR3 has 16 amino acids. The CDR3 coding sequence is TGCGCCAGCAGCTTGGATGGGGGGACCCTCCTTAATGAGCAGTTCTTC. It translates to CASSLDGGTLLNEQFF.

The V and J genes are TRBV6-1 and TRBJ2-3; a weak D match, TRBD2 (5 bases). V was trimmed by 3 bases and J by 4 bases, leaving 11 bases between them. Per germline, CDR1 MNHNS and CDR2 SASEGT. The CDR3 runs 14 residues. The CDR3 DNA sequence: TGTGCCAGCAGTGACCACGGAGGCGCAGATACGCAGTATTTT. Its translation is CASSDHGGADTQYF.

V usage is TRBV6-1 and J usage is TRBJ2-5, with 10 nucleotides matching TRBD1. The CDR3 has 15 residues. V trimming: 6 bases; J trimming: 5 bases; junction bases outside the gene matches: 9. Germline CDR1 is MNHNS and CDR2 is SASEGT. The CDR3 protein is CASRRGTGELETQYF. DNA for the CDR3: TGTGCCAGCAGGAGGGGGACAGGGGAGTTGGAGACCCAGTACTTC.

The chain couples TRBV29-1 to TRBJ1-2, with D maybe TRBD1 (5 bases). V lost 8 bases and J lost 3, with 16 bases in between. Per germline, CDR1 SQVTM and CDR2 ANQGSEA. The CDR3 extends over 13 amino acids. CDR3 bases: TGCAGCTCAGCCCGGGACGTTTACTATGGCTACACCTTC. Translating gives CSSARDVYYGYTF.